The 8 T cell receptor beta chains below were found in one sample sequenced in a study of T-cell reconstitution after alpha-beta-depleted transplantation in children. Molecular barcoding with unique molecular identifiers was used for the TCRbeta library. TCRdb re-called the PCR reads through MiXCR, storing one row per CDR3 protein. This sample has about 240,000 distinct CDR3 sequences, with around 25% found just once. The specimen was PBMCs, collected before TCRalphabeta/CD19-depleted stem cell transplant. The receptors originated from a girl aged 2 to 9 with Fanconi anemia, due to receive a stem cell transplant.

The rearrangement uses TRBV5-1 and TRBJ2-7, with 9 nucleotides matching TRBD1. CDR1 is SGHRS, CDR2 YFSETQ, per germline. The V segment lost 0 bases and the J segment 3 bases; nucleotides outside the gene matches: 7. CDR3 length: 16 residues. In nucleotides, the CDR3 is TGCGCCAGCAGCTTGGCCGGGACAGGGTTTTACTACGAGCAGTACTTC. Its translation is CASSLAGTGFYYEQYF.

This clonotype was detected only a few times. The chain links TRBV20-1 to TRBJ2-7; D is unresolved. V was trimmed by 1 base and J by 4 bases, leaving 14 bases between them. The length of the CDR3 is 14 residues. The germline gives CDR1 DFQATT, CDR2 SNEGSKA (reference sequence). The CDR3 bases are TGCAGTGCTAGAGCCGGCAGGAGTAAATACGAGCAGTACTTC. Its translation is CSARAGRSKYEQYF.

This clonotype was observed a few times. The V call is TRBV18, the J call TRBJ1-3; the match to TRBD1 covers 7 bases. With V trimmed by 4 bases and J by 7 bases, 16 bases remained unmatched. The CDR3 is 17 amino acids. Per germline, CDR1 KGHSH and CDR2 LQKENI. As DNA, the CDR3 is TGTGCCAGCTCACACCGGACAGGAGAAAGTAAAGGGAACACCATATATTTT. This translates into CASSHRTGESKGNTIYF.

In this sample, this clonotype turned up many times. The chain combines TRBV10-3 with TRBJ2-1; 12 bases are a match to TRBD2. CDR1 and CDR2 from the germline V gene are ENHRY and SYGVKD. Losses at the gene ends were 9 bases for V and 8 bases for J; bases not matched to a gene: 5. The length of the CDR3 is 13 residues. This chain's CDR3 is CAIGLAGSDEQFF. The CDR3 nucleotides read TGTGCCATAGGACTAGCGGGAAGCGATGAGCAGTTCTTC.

This clonotype was picked up many times. The chain couples TRBV6-4 to TRBJ2-2; tentatively, D is TRBD1 or TRBD2 (5 bases each). CDR1 and CDR2 from the germline V gene are MRHNA and SNTAGT. The CDR3 sequence is 14 residues long. Trimming left V 3 bases short and J 3 bases short, with 8 bases between. Here the CDR3 reads CASSEKGHTGELFF. The CDR3 DNA follows: TGTGCCAGCAGTGAAAAGGGACACACCGGGGAGCTGTTTTTT.

The chain recombines TRBV21-1 with TRBJ2-7. TRBV21-1 is deemed a pseudogene. This CDR3 region has 15 residues. The CDR3 nucleotides are TGTGCCAGCAGCAAAACTGCAGAGGATGCGTACGAGCAGTACTTC. This codes for CASSKTAEDAYEQYF.

The V call is TRBV4-2, the J call TRBJ1-2, with D possibly matching TRBD1 (5 bases). CDR1 and CDR2 from the germline V gene are LGHNA and YNFKEQ. Trimming shortened V by 4 bases and J by 0 bases, and 21 bases separated the two germline ends. CDR3 length equals 18 residues. The CDR3 is CASSRELGWGIANYGYTF. Written as DNA, the CDR3 is TGTGCCAGCAGCCGAGAACTAGGGTGGGGCATAGCTAACTATGGCTACACCTTC.

This chain connects TRBV29-1 to TRBJ2-7; 9 nucleotides match TRBD2. This CDR3 has 15 amino acids. The germline CDR1 and CDR2 sequences are SQVTM and ANQGSEA. V was clipped by 4 bases and J by 5 bases; unmatched bases: 12. Written as DNA, the CDR3 is TGCAGCGTTGCCAACCGGAGGCTAGCGGGACACGAGCAGTACTTC. Its protein is CSVANRRLAGHEQYF.